The 7 T cell receptor beta chains in this list originate from one sample, sequenced in a study of blood T cell repertoires in COVID-19. Clones were sequenced by immunoSEQ multiplex PCR, and TCRdb holds only the in-frame ones, with some missing. The repertoire holds some 70,000 clones, just over 85% seen once, with around two fifths in the top ten. The specimen was peripheral blood. The source of these receptors is an older woman with COVID-19, enrolled during active disease.

The chain couples TRBV27 to TRBJ2-7; maybe TRBD2 (6 bases). The CDR3 length is 14 residues. Per the germline V gene, CDR1 is MNHEY and CDR2 is SMNVEV (reference sequence). Trimming cost V 6 bases and J 4 bases, with 16 bases left between them. The CDR3 sequence: CASSPNGGKYEQYF. The DNA for the CDR3 is TGTGCCAGCAGCCCAAATGGGGGGAAATACGAGCAGTACTTC.

The chain has TRBV5-4 and TRBJ1-1; D is possibly TRBD1 (5 bases). V was trimmed by 4 bases and J by 5 bases, leaving 18 bases between them. The germline V gene encodes CDR1 SGHNT and CDR2 YYREEE (reference sequence). CDR3 length: 15 amino acids. CDR3 protein: CASSLTASQGTEAFF. In DNA, the CDR3 is TGTGCCAGCAGCCTGACAGCTTCCCAAGGAACTGAAGCTTTCTTT.

This chain joins TRBV19 and TRBJ2-5; no clear D. Trimming left V 0 bases short and J 5 bases short, with 13 bases between. The CDR3 covers 15 residues. CDR1 and CDR2 from the germline V gene are LNHDA and SQIVND (reference sequence). CDR3 sequence (DNA): TGTGCCAGTAGTATAGATAGAACTATCGGGGAGACCCAGTACTTC. Its translation: CASSIDRTIGETQYF.

This clone showed up just a few times. The chain has TRBV30 and TRBJ1-1; TRBD1 matches at 8 bases. The V gene's germline CDR1 is GTSNPN and CDR2 SVGIG (reference sequence). The junction had 6 bases not matched to a gene; V was cut back by 3 bases and J by 3 bases. This CDR3 region has 14 residues. CDR3 loop: CAWRGDRLDTEAFF. The CDR3 bases are TGTGCCTGGAGGGGGGACAGGCTAGACACTGAAGCTTTCTTT.

V is TRBV5-1 and J is TRBJ1-6; 8 bases agree with TRBD1. Germline-derived CDR1 and CDR2 are SGHRS and YFSETQ. The V and J ends lost 4 bases and 5 bases, in that order; junction bases with no gene match: 5. The CDR3 consists of 15 residues. The CDR3 nucleotides read TGCGCCAGCAGCCCGCGGACAGGGAATAATTCACCCCTCCACTTT. This encodes CASSPRTGNNSPLHF.

The chain uses TRBV15 and TRBJ1-6, with a tentative D call TRBD1 (6 bases). The CDR3 is 15 residues long. Germline values: CDR1 LNHNV, CDR2 YYDKDF (reference sequence). Trimming removed 1 base at V and 8 bases at J, with 12 bases between. CDR3 nucleotide sequence: TGTGCCACCAGCAGAGGAGGGGGTAAGGATTCACCCCTCCACTTT. Protein sequence: CATSRGGGKDSPLHF. The entire variable domain, with the rest obtained from reference TRBV15 and TRBJ1-6, is as follows: DAMVIQNPRYQVTQFGKPVTLSCSQTLNHNVMYWYQQKSSQAPKLLFHYYDKDFNNEADTPDNFQSRRPNTSFCFLDIRSPGLGDTAMYLCATSRGGGKDSPLHFGNGTRLTVT.

The chain uses TRBV2 and TRBJ2-1, with 8 bases that match TRBD2. The CDR3 contains 12 residues. Trimming cost V 6 bases and J 12 bases; bases outside gene matches: 7. Looked up from germline, CDR1 is SNHLY and CDR2 is FYNNEI. The CDR3 nucleotides read TGTGCCAGCAGCTTGAACGCGGGGGGGCAGTTCTTC. It specifies CASSLNAGGQFF.